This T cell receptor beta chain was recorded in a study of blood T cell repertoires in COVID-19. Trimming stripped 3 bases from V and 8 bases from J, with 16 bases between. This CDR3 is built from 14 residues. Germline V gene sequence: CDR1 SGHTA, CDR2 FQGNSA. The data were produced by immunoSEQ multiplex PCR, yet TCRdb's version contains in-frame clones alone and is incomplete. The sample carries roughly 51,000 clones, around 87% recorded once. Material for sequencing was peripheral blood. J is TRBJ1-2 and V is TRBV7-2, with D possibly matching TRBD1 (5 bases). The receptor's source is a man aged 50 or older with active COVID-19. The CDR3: CASSFPGGAGGYTF. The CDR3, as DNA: TGTGCCAGCAGCTTCCCAGGCGGGGCGGGGGGCTACACCTTC.